This T cell receptor (beta chain) was retrieved from a study of technical replicates of blood from a few donors (dated by TCRdb to about 2017). As to this clone: Its antigen specificity is not known. No per-base quality is available; no much larger clone lies one base away.

The library came from the immunoSEQ multiplex PCR assay. Entries here come from immuneACCESS through TCRdb and include only in-frame sequences with V and J called. Some clones fail to appear in such tables; in the studies checked, an unresolved V gene covers under half of the shortfall, and the cause of the remainder is unknown. Within this sample are tens of thousands of clones, with roughly 98% of them counted one time only. In total, the top ten clones hold about 0.16% of the sample. Via the germline V gene (reference sequence), CDR1 is GTSNPN and CDR2 SVGIG. Including the terminal cysteine and phenylalanine, the CDR3 comprises 12 residues. Just CDR3 DNA is preserved here, 36 bases in frame from base 1. V was cut back by 2 bases and J by 7 bases, leaving a gap of 12 bases between them.

This receptor was obtained from a human donor in good health. The chain joins TRBV30 to TRBJ2-7, with the D gene too uncertain to name. The specimen was T cells isolated from PBMCs. The encoded CDR3 is CAWSQVLWEQYF. At the DNA level, the sequence is TGTGCCTGGAGTCAGGTTCTCTGGGAGCAGTACTTC.